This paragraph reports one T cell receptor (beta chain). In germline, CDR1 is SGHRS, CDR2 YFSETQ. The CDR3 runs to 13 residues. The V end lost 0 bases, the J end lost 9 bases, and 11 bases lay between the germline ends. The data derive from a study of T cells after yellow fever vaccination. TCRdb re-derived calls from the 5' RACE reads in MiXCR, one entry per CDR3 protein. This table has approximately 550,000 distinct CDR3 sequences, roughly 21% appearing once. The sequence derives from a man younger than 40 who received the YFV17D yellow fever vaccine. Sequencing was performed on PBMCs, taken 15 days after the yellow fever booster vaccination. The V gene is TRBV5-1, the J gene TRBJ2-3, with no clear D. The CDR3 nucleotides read TGCGCCAGCAGCTTGGAAGAGAAGGCAACGCAGTATTTT. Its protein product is CASSLEEKATQYF.